Below are 16 T cell receptor beta chains sequenced from a single sample in a study of T cell changes during pregnancy in multiple sclerosis. The assay was immunoSEQ multiplex PCR, and TCRdb's table has in-frame clones only and misses some. Seen here are about 68,000 clones, about 90% observed once, and the top ten hold 1.1% to 1.5%. The sample here was peripheral blood, taken in the second trimester of pregnancy. The receptors were gathered from a female donor in good health, enrolled as a control in a pregnancy study.

V usage is TRBV6-1 and J usage is TRBJ2-7; 9 bases map to TRBD2. The trim removed 2 bases at V and 3 bases at J, leaving 8 bases unmatched. There are 16 residues in the CDR3. The germline CDR1 and CDR2 sequences are MNHNS and SASEGT. The chain's CDR3 is CASSEKEFSGSYEQYF. CDR3 DNA sequence: TGTGCCAGCAGTGAAAAGGAGTTTAGCGGGAGCTACGAGCAGTACTTC.

The V call is TRBV15, the J call TRBJ1-3; D unclear. The length of the CDR3 is 17 residues. Trimming took off 0 bases at V and 2 bases at J, with 14 bases between the two ends. Germline V lookup: CDR1 LNHNV, CDR2 YYDKDF (reference sequence). The CDR3 coding sequence is TGTGCCACCAGCAGAGAGCCCGGCGTGGAGCCTGGAAACACCATATATTTT. It is translated as CATSREPGVEPGNTIYF. Supplemented by reference TRBV15 and TRBJ1-3, the full variable domain reads DAMVIQNPRYQVTQFGKPVTLSCSQTLNHNVMYWYQQKSSQAPKLLFHYYDKDFNNEADTPDNFQSRRPNTSFCFLDIRSPGLGDTAMYLCATSREPGVEPGNTIYFGEGSWLTVV.

This clone was seen only once. The chain links TRBV9 to TRBJ2-2; D possibly corresponds to TRBD2 (5 bases). Germline assignment: CDR1 SGDLS and CDR2 YYNGEE. The CDR3 has 12 residues. V lost 3 bases, J lost 7 bases, and 7 bases lay in between. The chain's CDR3 is CASSARGGELFF. CDR3 nucleotide sequence: TGTGCCAGCAGCGCCCGGGGCGGGGAGCTGTTTTTT.

The V gene is TRBV28, the J gene TRBJ2-3; 11 positions agree with TRBD2. Germline CDR1 reads MDHEN; CDR2 reads SYDVKM. This CDR3 spans 17 amino acids. With 6 bases clipped from V and 2 bases from J, the junction kept 10 bases outside the gene matches. CDR3 region: CASSRRLAGTDTDTQYF. CDR3 DNA sequence: TGTGCCAGCAGCCGTCGACTAGCGGGGACTGACACAGATACGCAGTATTTT.

This chain uses TRBV15 with TRBJ1-1; tentative D call: TRBD1 (5 bases). Germline CDR1 and CDR2: LNHNV and YYDKDF (reference sequence). The V gene lost 0 bases and the J gene lost 8 bases, with 13 bases spanning the gap. The CDR3 extends over 14 amino acids. CDR3 region: CATSRDLGQKEAFF. As DNA, the CDR3 is TGTGCCACCAGCAGAGATCTGGGGCAGAAGGAAGCTTTCTTT.

The chain couples TRBV11-2 to TRBJ2-7; TRBD2 aligns across 10 bases. V dropped 5 bases and J dropped 6; count of bases not matched to a gene: 4. Germline CDR1 and CDR2: SGHAT and FQNNGV. The CDR3 contains 13 residues. Here the CDR3 reads CASSLAGATEQYF. CDR3 DNA sequence: TGTGCCAGCAGCCTAGCGGGAGCCACCGAGCAGTACTTC.

The rearrangement links TRBV9 to TRBJ2-7, with 11 bases aligning to TRBD1. Trimming at V came to 4 bases and at J to 6 bases, leaving 3 bases not matched to a gene. There are 13 residues in the CDR3. CDR1 is SGDLS, CDR2 YYNGEE, per germline. CDR3 DNA: TGTGCCAGCAGCCCCGGGACAGGGGGCGAGCAGTACTTC. It codes for CASSPGTGGEQYF.

Here the CDR3 reads CASQQGAYEQYF. As DNA, the CDR3 is TGTGCCAGTCAACAGGGGGCTTACGAGCAGTACTTC. The chain is built from TRBV5-6 and TRBJ2-7, with 9 nucleotides matching TRBD1. CDR1 is SGHDT, CDR2 YYEEEE, per germline. The J segment lost 4 bases and the V segment lost 8 bases, leaving 4 bases of the junction unmatched. The CDR3 covers 12 residues.

This chain connects TRBV6-5 to TRBJ2-6; D uncertain. Germline V gene lookup returns CDR1 MNHEY and CDR2 SVGAGI. This CDR3 spans 12 amino acids. The V end was cut by 10 bases, the J end by 4 bases, with 8 bases between. The CDR3 region has the DNA TGTGCCACCTCTAGGGGGGCCAACGTCCTGACTTTC. Its translation is CATSRGANVLTF.

The chain employs TRBV7-2 and TRBJ2-7; TRBD2 matches 7 bases. V shed 6 bases and J 0 bases; nucleotides not matched to a gene: 8. Germline assignment: CDR1 SGHTA and CDR2 FQGNSA. CDR3 length equals 15 residues. The CDR3 region has the DNA TGTGCCAGCAGTCAAAGGGCTAGCGGCTCCTACGAGCAGTACTTC. Translation: CASSQRASGSYEQYF.

The chain has TRBV5-6 and TRBJ2-7; 7 bases map to TRBD2. CDR3 length: 16 amino acids. CDR1 is SGHDT and CDR2 is YYEEEE in the germline V gene. The V gene end was trimmed by 2 bases and the J gene end by 7 bases; junction bases not matched to a gene: 15. The CDR3 loop is CASSFVVGGPIGEQYF. CDR3 nucleotide sequence: TGTGCCAGCAGCTTTGTAGTGGGAGGGCCAATTGGAGAGCAGTACTTC.

V and J are TRBV28 and TRBJ1-5; 10 nucleotides align to TRBD1. In germline, CDR1 is MDHEN, CDR2 SYDVKM. The CDR3 has 15 residues. With V trimmed by 6 bases and J by 3 bases, 5 bases remained unmatched. CDR3 in DNA: TGTGCCAGCAGAGCCGGGACAGGGGCCAATCAGCCCCAGCATTTT. It yields the protein CASRAGTGANQPQHF.

The rearrangement uses TRBV19 and TRBJ2-5; TRBD1 matches at 7 bases. The CDR3 covers 12 residues. After removal of 8 bases from V and 4 bases from J, the junction contained 4 bases not matched to a gene. Germline CDR1 LNHDA, CDR2 SQIVND (reference sequence). CDR3 in amino acids: CASYTGVETQYF. The CDR3 nucleotides are TGTGCCAGTTATACAGGGGTAGAGACCCAGTACTTC.

The genes are TRBV7-9 and TRBJ2-1, with 8 bases identical to TRBD2. The CDR3 spans 15 residues. J gave up 3 bases and V 5 bases, and 6 bases lay outside the gene matches. CDR1 and CDR2 from the germline V gene are SEHNR and FQNEAQ (reference sequence). CDR3 protein: CASSPRAGVYNEQFF. CDR3 nucleotides: TGTGCCAGCAGCCCCCGAGCGGGGGTCTACAATGAGCAGTTCTTC.

The chain is built from TRBV19 and TRBJ1-5, with 8 bases fitting TRBD1. V trimming: 3 bases; J trimming: 2 bases; junction bases outside the gene matches: 3. Germline values: CDR1 LNHDA, CDR2 SQIVND (reference sequence). The CDR3 spans 15 residues. The CDR3 bases are TGTGCCAGTAGTATTGGACAGGGAGGCAATCAGCCCCAGCATTTT. Translating it yields CASSIGQGGNQPQHF.

This clone was counted once. The rearrangement uses TRBV7-6 and TRBJ1-1; possible D gene TRBD1, 6 bases. Germline CDR1 reads SGHVS; CDR2 reads FNYEAQ. Trimming cost V 2 bases and J 3 bases, with 10 bases left between them. This CDR3 has 14 amino acids. This chain's CDR3 is CASSLHRADTEAFF. CDR3 in DNA: TGTGCCAGCAGCTTACACAGGGCCGACACTGAAGCTTTCTTT. The full variable domain, with the rest looked up from reference TRBV7-6 and TRBJ1-1, is GAGVSQSPRYKVTKRGQDVALRCDPISGHVSLYWYRQALGQGPEFLTYFNYEAQQDKSGLPNDRFSAERPEGSISTLTIQRTEQRDSAMYRCASSLHRADTEAFFGQGTRLTVV.